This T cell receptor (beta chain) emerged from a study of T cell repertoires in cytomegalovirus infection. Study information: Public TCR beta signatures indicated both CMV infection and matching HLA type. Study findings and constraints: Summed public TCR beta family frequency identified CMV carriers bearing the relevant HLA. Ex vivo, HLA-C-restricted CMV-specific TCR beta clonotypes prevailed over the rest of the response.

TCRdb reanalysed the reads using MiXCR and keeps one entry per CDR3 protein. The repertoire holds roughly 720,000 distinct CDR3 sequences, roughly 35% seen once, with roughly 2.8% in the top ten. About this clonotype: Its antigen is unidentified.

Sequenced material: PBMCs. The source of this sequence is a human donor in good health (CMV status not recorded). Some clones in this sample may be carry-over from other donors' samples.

The CDR3 spells CASSFSPGGASYNEQFF. The CDR3 DNA sequence: TGTGCCAGCAGCTTTTCGCCGGGGGGTGCGTCCTACAATGAGCAGTTCTTC. The rearrangement links TRBV5-5 to TRBJ2-1; 7 positions match TRBD2. V lost 2 bases and J lost 1; bases outside the gene matches: 9. Germline CDR1 reads SGHKS; CDR2 reads YYEKEE (reference sequence). The CDR3 loop spans 17 amino acids.